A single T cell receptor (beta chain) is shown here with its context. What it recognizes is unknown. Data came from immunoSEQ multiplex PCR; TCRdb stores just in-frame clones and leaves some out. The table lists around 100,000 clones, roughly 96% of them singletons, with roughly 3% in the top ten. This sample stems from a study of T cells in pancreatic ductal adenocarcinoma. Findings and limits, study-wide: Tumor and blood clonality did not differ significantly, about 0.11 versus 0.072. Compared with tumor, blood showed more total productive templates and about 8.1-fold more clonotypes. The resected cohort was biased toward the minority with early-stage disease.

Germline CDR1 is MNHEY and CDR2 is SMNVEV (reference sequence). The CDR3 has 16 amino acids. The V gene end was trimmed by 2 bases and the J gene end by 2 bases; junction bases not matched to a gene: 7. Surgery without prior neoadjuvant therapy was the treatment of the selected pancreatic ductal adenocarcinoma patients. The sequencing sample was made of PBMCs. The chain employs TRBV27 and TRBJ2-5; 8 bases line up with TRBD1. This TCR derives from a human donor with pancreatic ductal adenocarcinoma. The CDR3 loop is CASSLRPGGLQETQYF. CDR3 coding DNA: TGTGCCAGCAGTTTAAGGCCAGGGGGCCTACAAGAGACCCAGTACTTC.